This TCR beta chain was obtained from a study of PD-L1 blockade in urothelial cancer. Study context: Typically, measured as a median, blood samples had 150,000 or so T cells.

There are a few counts of this clone. Trimming took 4 bases from V and 8 from J, leaving 12 bases between them. CDR3 length equals 14 residues. CDR1 and CDR2 from the germline V gene are SGHTA and FQGNSA. Per patient, between 1 and 8 samples were collected at pretreatment and on-treatment time points. Some clones are missing from TCRdb's copy, which holds only in-frame ones; the method was immunoSEQ multiplex PCR. This table holds approximately 51,000 clones, approximately 86% found once. The chain combines TRBV7-2 with TRBJ1-6; possibly TRBD1 for D (6 bases). The clonotype originates from a man between 60 and 70 years old with urothelial cancer. The sequences come from PBMCs, collected around atezolizumab (anti-PD-L1) treatment. Here the CDR3 reads CASSSISGDSPLHF. In DNA form, the CDR3 reads TGTGCCAGCAGCTCCATCTCAGGGGATTCACCCCTCCACTTT.